The clone carrying this TCR beta chain is a singleton in its sample. Antigen specificity is unknown. This sample is part of a study of T cell responses to AZD1222 COVID-19 vaccine. Study outcomes and limitations: A mostly white British donor set with more females was recruited, and clonal diversity was possibly underestimated.

The CDR3 consists of 13 residues. The germline V and J ends were trimmed by 2 bases and 3 bases, with 5 bases remaining between them. The data were produced by immunoSEQ multiplex PCR, yet TCRdb's version contains in-frame clones alone and is incomplete. The data hold tens of thousands of clones, with 75% to 85% observed a single time. This clonotype was obtained from an adult in good health. This sample comprised peripheral blood, obtained on day 0 of AZD1222 vaccination. The chain has TRBV12-3 or TRBV12-4 and TRBJ1-5; no definite D call. The CDR3 spells CASSLKANQPQHF. As DNA, the CDR3 is TGTGCCAGCAGTTTAAAGGCCAATCAGCCCCAGCATTTT.